This record looks at one T cell receptor (beta chain) sequence and its context. There is no known antigen for this receptor. Nothing much larger sits one base from this clone, and base qualities are not available. From its cysteine to its phenylalanine, the CDR3 spans 16 amino acids. The entry retains the CDR3 DNA only, 48 bases that are in frame from base 1. V loses 2 bases at its end and J loses 5 bases; junction bases beyond the gene matches: 10. In the germline V gene, CDR1 corresponds to SGHRS and CDR2 to YFSETQ. TCRbeta CDR3 regions were amplified from genomic DNA using the immunoSEQ Assay, a bias-controlled multiplex PCR. In the source study's methods: Nucleated cell counts per sample were estimated from amplification of reference gene primers within the assay. To quantify the absolute abundance of each unique TCRbeta CDR3 rearrangement, sequence reads were collapsed and filtered. For each sample, productive Simpson clonality was calculated as the square root of Simpson's diversity index over productive rearrangements. The clones in this table, taken by TCRdb from immuneACCESS, are in-frame only. Not every clone is retained; where verified, under half of the shortfall comes from an unresolved V gene, and the cause of the rest is unknown. The V and J calls and the clone size are those of that table, but D and trimming were determined from the DNA. The sample table lists roughly 76,000 clones, approximately 90% of them with a count of one. The top ten clones comprise approximately 14% of the sample.

Each collaborating institution followed its own protocols to collect whole blood in K2EDTA tubes. For TCRbeta analysis, collaborators shipped samples in one of three forms: frozen whole blood, isolated PBMCs, or DNA extracted from either of those sample types. This sample is part of a study of blood T cell repertoires in COVID-19 (dated by TCRdb to between 2020 and 2021). About the study as a whole: Samples from collaborators originated in the United States, Italy and Spain and spanned both the acute and convalescent phases of COVID-19. Nearly every sample came with metadata listing a de-identified subject ID, COVID-19 status, age in years and sex. The prospective study material was composed of cDNA or gDNA derived from T cells, B-cell-depleted T cells, or PBMCs. Subjects who had been exposed to COVID-19, were actively infected with it, or had recovered from it provided the deeply sampled blood TCRbeta repertoires that made up the dataset. The samples were drawn from the first 160 participants of the ongoing ImmuneRACE study and from roughly 1,300 subjects provided by 6 global collaborators. Where HLA class I and class II types were available, the types were taken from metadata supplied by the sample provider, not from assay-based typing. The repertoires were released in a freely available public database intended as a resource for research on the immune response to SARS-CoV-2. Study-level results and caveats: Clinical and demographic metadata were provided uncurated, with the amount varying by source and participant.

This clonotype originated in a man between 70 and 80 years old with active or convalescent COVID-19. Sequences were obtained from peripheral blood. In this chain, TRBV5-1 is recombined with TRBJ2-3, with 8 junctional bases fitting TRBD2. The DNA sequence follows: TGCGCCAGCAGCTTCGGCAGCGGGAGTGGCGTAGATACGCAGTATTTT. The encoded protein is CASSFGSGSGVDTQYF.